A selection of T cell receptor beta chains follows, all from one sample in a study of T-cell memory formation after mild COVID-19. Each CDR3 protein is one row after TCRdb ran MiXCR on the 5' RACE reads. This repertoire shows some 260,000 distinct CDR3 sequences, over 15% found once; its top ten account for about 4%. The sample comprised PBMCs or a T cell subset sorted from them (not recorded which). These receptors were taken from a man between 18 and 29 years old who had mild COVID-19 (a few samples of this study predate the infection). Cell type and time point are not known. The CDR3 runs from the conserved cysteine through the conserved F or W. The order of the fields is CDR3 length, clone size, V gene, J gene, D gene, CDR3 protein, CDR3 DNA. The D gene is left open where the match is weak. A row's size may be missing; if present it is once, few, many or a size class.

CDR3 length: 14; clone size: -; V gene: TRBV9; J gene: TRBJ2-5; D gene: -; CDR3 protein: CASSVQGLQETQYF; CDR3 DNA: TGTGCCAGCAGCGTACAGGGGCTCCAAGAGACCCAGTACTTC
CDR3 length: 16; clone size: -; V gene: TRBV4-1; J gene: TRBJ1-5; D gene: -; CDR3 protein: CASSQDKGYGNQPQHF; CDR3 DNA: TGCGCCAGCAGCCAAGATAAGGGCTACGGCAATCAGCCCCAGCATTTT
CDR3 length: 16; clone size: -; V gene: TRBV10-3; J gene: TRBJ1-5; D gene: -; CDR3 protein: CAISDGLGGQGQPQHF; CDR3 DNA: TGTGCCATCAGTGACGGTTTGGGGGGGCAGGGTCAGCCCCAGCATTTT
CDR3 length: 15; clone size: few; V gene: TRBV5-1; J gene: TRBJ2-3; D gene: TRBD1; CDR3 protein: CASSVGQADADTQYF; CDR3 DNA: TGCGCCAGCAGCGTGGGACAGGCCGACGCGGATACGCAGTATTTT
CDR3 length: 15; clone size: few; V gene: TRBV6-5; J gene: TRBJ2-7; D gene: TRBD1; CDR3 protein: CASSYLPGQPYEQYF; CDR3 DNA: TGTGCCAGCAGTTACTTGCCGGGACAGCCCTACGAGCAGTACTTC
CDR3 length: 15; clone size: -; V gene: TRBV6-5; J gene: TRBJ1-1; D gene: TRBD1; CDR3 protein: CASSRPGQGNPEAFF; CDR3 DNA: TGTGCCAGCAGTCGACCGGGACAGGGTAACCCTGAAGCTTTCTTT
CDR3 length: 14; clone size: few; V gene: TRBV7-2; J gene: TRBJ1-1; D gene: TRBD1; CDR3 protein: CASSLADRDGEAFF; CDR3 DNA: TGTGCCAGCAGCTTAGCCGACAGGGACGGTGAAGCTTTCTTT
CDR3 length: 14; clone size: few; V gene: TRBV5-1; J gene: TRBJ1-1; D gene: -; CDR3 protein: CASSGSTGQFGAFF; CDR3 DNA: TGCGCCAGCAGCGGTTCAACTGGACAGTTCGGGGCTTTCTTT
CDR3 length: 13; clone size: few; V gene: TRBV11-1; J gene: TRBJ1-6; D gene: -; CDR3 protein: CASSSGVRSPLHF; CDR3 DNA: TGTGCCAGCAGCTCCGGGGTACGATCACCCCTCCACTTT
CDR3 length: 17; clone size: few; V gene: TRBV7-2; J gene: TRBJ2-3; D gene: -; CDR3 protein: CASSLREWGGVADTQYF; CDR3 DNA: TGTGCCAGCAGCTTACGGGAGTGGGGGGGCGTGGCAGATACGCAGTATTTT
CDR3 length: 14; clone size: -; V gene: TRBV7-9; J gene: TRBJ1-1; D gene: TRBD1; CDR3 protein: CASSLEGARTEAFF; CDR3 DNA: TGTGCCAGCAGCCTGGAGGGGGCGAGAACTGAAGCTTTCTTT
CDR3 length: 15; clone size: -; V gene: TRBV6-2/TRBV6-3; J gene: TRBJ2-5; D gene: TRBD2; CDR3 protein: CASSLGLAGRETQYF; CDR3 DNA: TGTGCCAGCAGCCTCGGACTAGCGGGGAGGGAGACCCAGTACTTC
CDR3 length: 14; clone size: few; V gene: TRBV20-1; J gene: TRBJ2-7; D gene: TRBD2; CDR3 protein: CSARGLAGNYEQYF; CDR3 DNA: TGCAGTGCTAGGGGACTAGCGGGAAACTACGAGCAGTACTTC
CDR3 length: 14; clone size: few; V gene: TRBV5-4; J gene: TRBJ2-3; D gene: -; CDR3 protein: CASNRGGGTDTQYF; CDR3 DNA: TGTGCCAGCAACCGTGGAGGGGGCACAGATACGCAGTATTTT
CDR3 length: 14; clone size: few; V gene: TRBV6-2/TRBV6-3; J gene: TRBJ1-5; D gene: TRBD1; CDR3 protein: CASRPTGALGPQHF; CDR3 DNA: TGTGCCAGCAGACCTACAGGGGCCCTGGGGCCCCAGCATTTT
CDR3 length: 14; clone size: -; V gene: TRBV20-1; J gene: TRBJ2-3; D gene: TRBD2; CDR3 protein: CSARAGGLTDTQYF; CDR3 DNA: TGCAGTGCTAGAGCGGGGGGTCTCACAGATACGCAGTATTTT
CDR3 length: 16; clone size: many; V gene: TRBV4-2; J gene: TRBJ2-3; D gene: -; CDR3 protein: CASSLEVRGHSDTQYF; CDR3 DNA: TGTGCCAGCAGCCTTGAGGTCCGGGGGCATTCAGATACGCAGTATTTT
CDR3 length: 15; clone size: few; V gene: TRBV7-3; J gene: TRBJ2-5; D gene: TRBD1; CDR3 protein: CASSAGTGTVETQYF; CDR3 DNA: TGTGCCAGCAGCGCCGGGACAGGGACTGTGGAGACCCAGTACTTC
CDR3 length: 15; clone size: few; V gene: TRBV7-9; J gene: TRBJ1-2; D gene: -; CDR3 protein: CASSLGGSRRDGYTF; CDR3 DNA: TGTGCCAGCAGCTTAGGAGGAAGCAGGAGGGATGGCTACACCTTC
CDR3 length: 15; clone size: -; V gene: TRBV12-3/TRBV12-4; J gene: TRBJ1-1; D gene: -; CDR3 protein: CASSSGPSRNTEAFF; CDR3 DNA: TGTGCCAGCAGTTCGGGTCCTTCGAGGAACACTGAAGCTTTCTTT
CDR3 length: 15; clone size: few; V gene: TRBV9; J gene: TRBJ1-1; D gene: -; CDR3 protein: CASSVGAAMNTEAFF; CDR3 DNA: TGTGCCAGCAGCGTAGGGGCAGCGATGAACACTGAAGCTTTCTTT
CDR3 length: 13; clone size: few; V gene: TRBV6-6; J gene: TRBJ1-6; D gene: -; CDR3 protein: CASSAEGGSPLHF; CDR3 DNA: TGTGCCAGCTCGGCGGAGGGGGGTTCACCCCTCCACTTT
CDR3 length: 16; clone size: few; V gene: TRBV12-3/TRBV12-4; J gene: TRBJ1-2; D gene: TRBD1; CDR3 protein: CASSTRGQGTNYGYTF; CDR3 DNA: TGTGCCAGCAGTACCCGGGGACAGGGAACTAACTATGGCTACACCTTC
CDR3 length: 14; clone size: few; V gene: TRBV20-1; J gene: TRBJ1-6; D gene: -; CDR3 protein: CSARDLPYNSPLHF; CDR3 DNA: TGCAGTGCTAGAGATCTCCCCTATAATTCACCCCTCCACTTT
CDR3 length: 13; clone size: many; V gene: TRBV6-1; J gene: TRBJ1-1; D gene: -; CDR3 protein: CASSWGLNTEAFF; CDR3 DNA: TGTGCCAGCTCTTGGGGGCTGAACACTGAAGCTTTCTTT
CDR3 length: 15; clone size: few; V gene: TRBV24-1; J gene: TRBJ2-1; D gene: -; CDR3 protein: CATSGGGDYYNEQFF; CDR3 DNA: TGTGCCACCAGTGGAGGGGGGGACTACTACAATGAGCAGTTCTTC
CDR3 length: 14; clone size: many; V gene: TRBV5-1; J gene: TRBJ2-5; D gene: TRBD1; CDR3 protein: CASTGQGFQETQYF; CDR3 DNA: TGCGCCAGCACCGGACAGGGGTTCCAAGAGACCCAGTACTTC
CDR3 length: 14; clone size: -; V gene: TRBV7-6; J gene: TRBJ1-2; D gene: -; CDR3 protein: CASSLAPRGDGYTF; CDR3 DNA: TGTGCCAGCAGCTTAGCCCCCCGAGGGGATGGCTACACCTTC
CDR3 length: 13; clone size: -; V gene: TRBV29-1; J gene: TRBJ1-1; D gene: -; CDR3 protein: CSFRYRDNGKAFF; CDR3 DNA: TGCAGCTTCCGCTACCGGGACAACGGAAAAGCTTTCTTT
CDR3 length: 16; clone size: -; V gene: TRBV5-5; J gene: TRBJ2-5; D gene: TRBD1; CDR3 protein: CASSPLALTGGKTQYF; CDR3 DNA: TGTGCCAGCAGCCCGTTAGCCCTGACAGGGGGAAAGACCCAGTACTTC
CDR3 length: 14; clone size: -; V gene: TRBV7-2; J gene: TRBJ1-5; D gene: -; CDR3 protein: CASNQGGGNQPQHF; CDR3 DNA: TGTGCCAGCAATCAAGGAGGAGGCAATCAGCCCCAGCATTTT
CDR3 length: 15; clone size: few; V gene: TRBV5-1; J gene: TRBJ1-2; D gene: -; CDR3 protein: CASSLEVGADSGYTF; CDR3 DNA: TGCGCCAGCAGCTTGGAGGTGGGAGCGGATAGTGGCTACACCTTC
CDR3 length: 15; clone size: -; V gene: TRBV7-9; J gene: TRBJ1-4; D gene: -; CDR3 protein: CASSLRDGLNEKLFF; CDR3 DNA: TGTGCCAGCAGCTTACGAGACGGGCTTAATGAAAAACTGTTTTTT
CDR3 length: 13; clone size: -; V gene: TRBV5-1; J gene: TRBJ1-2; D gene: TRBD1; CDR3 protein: CASSSTGEGGYTF; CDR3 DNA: TGCGCCAGCAGCTCGACAGGGGAGGGTGGCTACACCTTC
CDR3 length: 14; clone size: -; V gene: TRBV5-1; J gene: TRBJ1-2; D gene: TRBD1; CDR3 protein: CASSLVGQGNGYTF; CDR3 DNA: TGCGCCAGCAGCTTGGTAGGACAGGGAAATGGCTACACCTTC
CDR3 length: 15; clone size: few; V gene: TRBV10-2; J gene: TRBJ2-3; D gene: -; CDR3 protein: CASSDWGGSTDTQYF; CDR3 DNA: TGCGCCAGCAGTGATTGGGGGGGCAGCACAGATACGCAGTATTTT
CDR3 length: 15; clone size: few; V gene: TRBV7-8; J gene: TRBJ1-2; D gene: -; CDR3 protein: CASSSPGGPDYGYTF; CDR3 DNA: TGTGCCAGCAGCTCCCCGGGAGGGCCCGACTATGGCTACACCTTC
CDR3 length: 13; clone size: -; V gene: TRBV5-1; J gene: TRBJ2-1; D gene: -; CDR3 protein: CASSYRTENEQFF; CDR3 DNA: TGCGCCAGCAGCTATCGGACTGAAAATGAGCAGTTCTTC
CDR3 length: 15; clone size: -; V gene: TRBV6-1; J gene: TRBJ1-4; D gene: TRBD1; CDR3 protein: CASSATGATNEKLFF; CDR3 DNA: TGTGCCAGCAGCGCGACAGGGGCAACTAATGAAAAACTGTTTTTT
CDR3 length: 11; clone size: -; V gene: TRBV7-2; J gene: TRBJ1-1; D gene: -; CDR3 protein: CASSFYYEAFF; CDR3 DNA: TGTGCCAGCAGCTTTTATTACGAAGCTTTCTTT
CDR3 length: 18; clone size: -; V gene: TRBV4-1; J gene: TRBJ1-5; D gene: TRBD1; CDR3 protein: CASSHTPGGQGRHQPQHF; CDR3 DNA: TGCGCCAGCAGCCATACTCCGGGCGGACAGGGACGGCATCAGCCCCAGCATTTT